These 7 T cell receptor beta chains came from one sample sequenced in a study of coeliac disease. Profiled with immunoSEQ multiplex PCR; TCRdb holds only in-frame clones, not every one. The sample holds 3,700 or so clones, approximately 66% seen once. General study points: Active celiac intraepithelial and lamina propria samples had lower TRB and TRG clonality than control samples.

Their antigens are not known. What was sequenced was intraepithelial lymphocytes from the gut. Receptors were obtained from a young woman with active celiac disease.

This CDR3 is CASSPRTGGSYNSPLHF. CDR3 in DNA: TGTGCCAGCAGCCCCAGGACAGGGGGATCCTATAATTCACCCCTCCACTTT. This sequence joins TRBV9 and TRBJ1-6; TRBD1 aligns across 10 bases. V shed 4 bases, J shed 1 base, and the junction held 5 bases outside the gene matches. Per the germline V gene, CDR1 is SGDLS and CDR2 is YYNGEE. This CDR3 region has 17 residues.

The chain has TRBV4-1 and TRBJ2-6; D unclear. CDR3 length: 17 residues. V was trimmed by 4 bases and J by 0 bases, leaving 13 bases between them. Germline V gene lookup returns CDR1 MGHRA and CDR2 YSYEKL. CDR3 region: CASSPSSSVSGANVLTF. The CDR3 region has the DNA TGCGCCAGCAGCCCTTCCTCGTCGGTCTCTGGGGCCAACGTCCTGACTTTC.

V is TRBV28 and J is TRBJ1-6, with D unclear. CDR1 and CDR2 (germline): MDHEN, SYDVKM. This CDR3 comprises 12 residues. The V and J ends lost 5 bases and 5 bases respectively, with 4 bases between them. DNA of the CDR3: TGTGCCAGCAGTATCAATAATTCACCCCTCCACTTT. Translation gives CASSINNSPLHF.

This clone occurred a few times. This chain joins TRBV28 and TRBJ1-2; perhaps TRBD1 as D (5 bases). Germline V CDR1 and CDR2: MDHEN, SYDVKM. The CDR3 spans 13 residues. V was shortened by 3 bases and J by 7 bases, with 12 bases between the two germline ends. CDR3 sequence: CASSFWRGSGYTF. CDR3 coding DNA: TGTGCCAGCAGTTTTTGGAGGGGCTCTGGCTACACCTTC.

This clone was counted a few times. The chain combines TRBV15 with TRBJ2-3, with D perhaps matching TRBD2 (6 bases). Trimming pared 3 bases from V and 15 bases from J, leaving 22 bases between. The CDR3 covers 14 residues. CDR1 LNHNV and CDR2 YYDKDF come from the germline V gene (reference sequence). CDR3 coding DNA: TGTGCCACCAGCAGGTACGAGACTAGTCGGCTTACTTATTTT. It translates to CATSRYETSRLTYF.

The chain couples TRBV10-3 to TRBJ2-1, with TRBD2 as a possible D gene (7 bases). This CDR3 has 13 amino acids. CDR1 ENHRY and CDR2 SYGVKD come from the germline V gene. V was shortened by 11 bases and J by 4 bases, with 15 bases between the two germline ends. DNA for the CDR3: TGTGCCGTCCGAGGGGGGGGGTACAATGAGCAGTTCTTC. This encodes CAVRGGGYNEQFF.

V usage is TRBV10-3 and J usage is TRBJ2-2, with D perhaps TRBD1 (5 bases). Germline-derived CDR1 and CDR2 are ENHRY and SYGVKD. Trimming pared 3 bases from V and 6 bases from J, leaving 11 bases between. CDR3 length: 14 amino acids. The CDR3 protein is CAISDKGVAGELFF. The CDR3 nucleotides read TGTGCCATCAGTGACAAAGGGGTGGCCGGGGAGCTGTTTTTT.